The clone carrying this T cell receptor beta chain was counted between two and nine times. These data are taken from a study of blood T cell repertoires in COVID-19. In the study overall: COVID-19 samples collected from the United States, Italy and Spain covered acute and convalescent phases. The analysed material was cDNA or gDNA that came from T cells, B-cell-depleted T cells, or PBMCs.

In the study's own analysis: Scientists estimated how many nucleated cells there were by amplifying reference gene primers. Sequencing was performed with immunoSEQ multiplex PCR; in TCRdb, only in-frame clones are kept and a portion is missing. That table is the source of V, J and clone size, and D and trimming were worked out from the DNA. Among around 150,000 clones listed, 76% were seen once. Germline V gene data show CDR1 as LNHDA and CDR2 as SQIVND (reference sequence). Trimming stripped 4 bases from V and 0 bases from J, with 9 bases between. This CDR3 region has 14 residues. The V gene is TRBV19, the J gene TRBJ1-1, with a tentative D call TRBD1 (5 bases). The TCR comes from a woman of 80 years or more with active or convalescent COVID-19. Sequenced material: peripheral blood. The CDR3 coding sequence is TGTGCCAGTAGTACCCAGGGAATGAACACTGAAGCTTTCTTT. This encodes CASSTQGMNTEAFF.